One and the same sample provided the 13 T cell receptor beta chains below, sequenced in a study of T cells in Graves' hyperthyroidism and ophthalmopathy (dated by TCRdb to the late 2010s). The library was obtained by multiplex PCR. The sample was run on an Illumina HiSeq 2000. TCR beta CDR3 regions were amplified from RNA transcripts. The TCR CDR3 was subjected to a first round of RT-PCR using the HTBI primer set and the Qiagen OneStep RT-PCR kit. Using fastp trimming at Q25 and MiXCR clonotype assembly, TCRdb reanalyzed the public sequencing data and kept in-frame beta chains. Rows are unified per CDR3 protein, each entry keeping the most common DNA and genes. This sample holds about 560,000 distinct CDR3 sequences; approximately 14% were observed only once. The ten largest clones capture around 14% of the sample. Sequencing was performed on blood. The receptors come from a woman aged 40 to 55 with Graves' hyperthyroidism.

This clonotype was observed many times. V gene TRBV7-2 combines with J gene TRBJ2-1, with 7 bases matching TRBD2. Germline V gene data show CDR1 as SGHTA and CDR2 as FQGNSA. CDR3 size: 15 residues. V lost 2 bases to trimming and J lost 6 bases; unmatched junction nucleotides: 7. The CDR3 is CASSLLTSFPNEQFF. In DNA form, the CDR3 reads TGTGCCAGCAGCTTATTGACTAGCTTCCCCAATGAGCAGTTCTTC.

This clonotype was found many times. The chain employs TRBV20-1 and TRBJ2-3; 8 bases agree with TRBD2. The CDR3 is 14 amino acids. V lost 3 bases, J lost 4 bases, and 6 bases stayed unmatched. Germline V gene data show CDR1 as DFQATT and CDR2 as SNEGSKA (reference sequence). The CDR3 sequence is CSASIGLAADTQYF. Written as DNA, the CDR3 is TGCAGTGCTAGTATAGGACTAGCTGCAGATACGCAGTATTTT.

This clonotype was picked up many times. The chain recombines TRBV28 with TRBJ2-7; 9 bases align to TRBD1. CDR1 is MDHEN and CDR2 is SYDVKM in the germline V gene. The CDR3 has 16 amino acids. V dropped 3 bases and J dropped 2; count of bases not matched to a gene: 8. The CDR3 loop reads CASSFTPGQGPYEQYF. The CDR3 bases are TGTGCCAGCAGTTTTACCCCGGGACAGGGACCCTACGAGCAGTACTTC.

The table lists this clonotype with many counts. CDR3 bases: TGTGCCAGTAGTCCGGGACAGCCCCAGCCCTACGAGCAGTACTTC. Its translation is CASSPGQPQPYEQYF. The rearrangement joins TRBV19 to TRBJ2-7; 7 bases align to TRBD1. V gave up 5 bases and J gave up 2 bases; unmatched junction bases: 9. The germline V gene has CDR1 LNHDA and CDR2 SQIVND (reference sequence). The CDR3 has 15 amino acids.

This clonotype was counted ten times or more. The rearrangement joins TRBV29-1 to TRBJ2-3, with 8 positions matching TRBD2. With V trimmed by 0 bases and J by 1 base, 6 bases remained unmatched. The CDR3 is 16 amino acids. Per germline, CDR1 SQVTM and CDR2 ANQGSEA. CDR3 amino acids: CSVEEAVAGRTDTQYF. The CDR3 DNA follows: TGCAGCGTTGAAGAAGCGGTAGCGGGACGCACAGATACGCAGTATTTT.

This clonotype has a count of ten or more. The chain uses TRBV7-3 and TRBJ1-1; D is ambiguous. Germline V gene lookup returns CDR1 SGHTA and CDR2 FQGTGA. CDR3 length: 20 amino acids. Trimming shortened V by 5 bases and J by 1 base, and 29 bases separated the two germline ends. CDR3 coding DNA: TGTGCCAGCAGCCCGACCGATACCCCGCTGGGTGTTCAAAGGAACACTGAAGCTTTCTTT. This encodes CASSPTDTPLGVQRNTEAFF.

The J gene is TRBJ2-3, the V gene TRBV20-1; the D gene could be TRBD1 or TRBD2 (6 bases each). CDR1 and CDR2 from the germline V gene are DFQATT and SNEGSKA (reference sequence). The ends were cut back, 6 bases at V and 6 bases at J, with 25 bases in the middle. The CDR3 totals 16 residues. CDR3 region: CSAGVGGSILGDTQYF. The CDR3 bases are TGCAGTGCCGGGGTGGGGGGCTCAATATTAGGTGATACGCAGTATTTT.

Many counts were recorded for this clonotype. The chain is built from TRBV6-1 and TRBJ1-1, with D unresolved. Germline CDR1 and CDR2: MNHNS and SASEGT. The CDR3 sequence is 13 residues long. V dropped 3 bases and J dropped 3 bases, with 8 bases sitting between them. CDR3 coding DNA: TGTGCCAGCAGTGAGGACTGGGACACTGAAGCTTTCTTT. It is translated as CASSEDWDTEAFF.

Only a few counts were recorded for this clonotype. This chain uses TRBV19 with TRBJ2-2; D unresolved. Germline loops: CDR1 LNHDA, CDR2 SQIVND (reference sequence). V shed 2 bases and J shed 5 bases, with 3 bases lying between them. The CDR3 totals 12 residues. Here the CDR3 DNA reads TGTGCCAGTAGTATAACAACCGGGGAGCTGTTTTTT. Its translation: CASSITTGELFF.

This clonotype was seen at least ten times. The chain joins TRBV20-1 to TRBJ2-3; D remains ambiguous. CDR1 and CDR2 (germline): DFQATT, SNEGSKA (reference sequence). The CDR3 is 15 residues long. Between the trimmed V and J ends, which lost 6 bases and 5 bases, there was a span of 21 bases. CDR3 protein: CSAQGSSVAVDTQYF. The CDR3 region has the DNA TGCAGTGCCCAAGGGTCCTCCGTGGCGGTAGATACGCAGTATTTT.

The rearrangement joins TRBV5-5 to TRBJ1-5, with a possible D match to TRBD1 (6 bases). V was trimmed by 4 bases and J by 6 bases, leaving 17 bases between them. The CDR3 has 15 residues. The germline V gene encodes CDR1 SGHKS and CDR2 YYEKEE (reference sequence). DNA of the CDR3: TGTGCCAGCAGCCAATTCAGGGGAAAAGGTCAGCCCCAGCATTTT. Its translation: CASSQFRGKGQPQHF.

This clonotype was recorded a few times. Here the CDR3 reads CASSLDLGQGYEQYF. In DNA, the CDR3 is TGCGCCAGCAGCTTGGATTTGGGACAGGGGTACGAGCAGTACTTC. The rearrangement uses TRBV5-1 and TRBJ2-7, with 10 nucleotides matching TRBD1. Germline V gene lookup returns CDR1 SGHRS and CDR2 YFSETQ. V gave up 0 bases and J gave up 4 bases; unmatched junction bases: 4. This CDR3 is built from 15 residues.

This clonotype occurred many times. The V and J genes are TRBV27 and TRBJ2-1; D is ambiguous. The CDR3 has 14 residues. V was shortened by 5 bases and J by 9 bases, with 17 bases between the two germline ends. Germline CDR1 and CDR2: MNHEY and SMNVEV (reference sequence). The CDR3 nucleotides read TGTGCCAGCAGTATCTTCGGGCCCCCCGGTGAGCAGTTCTTC. Protein sequence: CASSIFGPPGEQFF.